This TCR beta chain was found in a study of control samples from healthy donors and cancer patients. This CDR3 region has 13 residues. Per germline, CDR1 MNHNY and CDR2 SVGAGI (reference sequence). Trimming removed 2 bases at V and 5 bases at J, with 9 bases between. Profiled with immunoSEQ multiplex PCR; TCRdb holds only in-frame clones, not every one. The table lists 46,000 or so clones, 85% to 95% of them singletons, with 0.8% in the top ten. This clone was seen a single time. The sample comprised PBMCs. The chain has TRBV6-6 and TRBJ1-2; no clear D gene. The TCR originated in a young man with colorectal cancer. Here the CDR3 reads CASSYIAAYGYTF. The CDR3 DNA reads TGTGCCAGCAGTTACATCGCAGCTTATGGCTACACCTTC.